The TCR beta chain under discussion was sequenced for a study of T cell responses to AZD1222 COVID-19 vaccine (dated by TCRdb to 2020 to 2023). Study-level background: A total of about 230 trial participants underwent TCR sequencing, of whom 200 to 220 received two doses of AZD1222 and about 26 received two doses of the MenACWY control vaccine. Trial participants were enrolled by age into subgroups of 18-55, 56-69 and 70-plus years, and roughly 150, 30 and 60 TCR-sequenced participants, respectively, were included in these subgroups.

The CDR3 regions of human TCRbeta chains were analyzed by immunosequencing. As for how the authors treated the data: Repertoire TCRs were matched against a reference library of SARS-CoV-2-specific TCRs generated with the MIRA antigen-specificity platform. Breadth was defined as the fraction of unique TCRs that were SARS-CoV-2-associated. Depth was defined as the fraction of total T cells that were SARS-CoV-2-associated. Using the MIRA data, each spike-specific TCR was mapped to the spike region that the TCR reacts to and placed in a CD4 or CD8 class. Log10-transformed breadth and depth values were compared by one-way ANOVA with Sidak's multiple comparisons tests. TCRdb stores this immuneACCESS table with in-frame sequences only. Part of the clones is absent; in the studies checked, under half of the shortfall reflects unresolved V genes, and no reason is known for the rest. V, J and clone size were drawn from that table, and D and trimming were deduced from the DNA. The sample table records 95,000 to 150,000 clones; 85% to 95% of these occur just once. Less than 6% of the sample goes to the ten largest clones.

With regard to this clone: Its antigen is still unknown. The input lacks base qualities; no much larger clone sits a single base away.

What the work shows at the level of the full study, not this receptor alone: The 56-69-year group was small, and its depth increase did not reach significance, likely because of low power. The vaccine-associated CD4 TCRs covered the entire spike protein, and the dominant responses fell in regions 160-218 and 743-854. Nearly half of unique spike-specific TCRs reportedly recognized epitopes outside regions mutated in the B.1.351 and B.1.1.7 variants. Conclusions about previously exposed vaccinees are limited, since just five or six AZD1222 recipients were seropositive for SARS-CoV-2 at baseline. Participants were mostly white British and included more females than males, and it was suggested by the authors that clonal diversity may have been underestimated. After two AZD1222 doses, both the breadth and the depth of spike-specific TCRs were significantly higher than at day 0 and than in MenACWY recipients. Because no day 14 peak-response samples were available, the repertoires could be characterized only after the peak T cell response.

The CDR3 goes from the cysteine to the phenylalanine over 17 residues. Just CDR3 DNA is preserved here, 51 bases in frame from base 1. Here V drops 2 bases and J drops 3 bases, and the junction holds 11 bases not matched to any gene. In the germline V gene, CDR1 corresponds to SGHAT and CDR2 to FQNNGV. The sample's time point label, in plain terms: about 28 days (+/-7) after the second vaccine dose. AZD1222 recipients whose second dose came at about 4 weeks and those whose second dose came at about 12 weeks were combined into one group, since spike-specific TCR depth and breadth did not differ between the two schedules. Vaccinee samples came from UK trials COV001 and COV002, including a single-blind randomized controlled phase 2/3 trial of AZD1222 (ChAdOx1 nCoV-19) in healthy adults. Trial participant PBMC samples were collected at day 0 and day 28 after the second dose for TCRbeta chain sequencing.

The V and J segments used are TRBV11-2 and TRBJ2-7; 9 junctional bases match TRBD1. The sample consisted of peripheral blood, taken 28 days after the second AZD1222 dose. The TCR comes from an adult who received the AZD1222 COVID-19 vaccine. The sequenced DNA is TGTGCCAGCAGCTTAAGTTGGTTTACGACAGGGGGCTACGAGCAGTACTTC. It encodes CASSLSWFTTGGYEQYF.